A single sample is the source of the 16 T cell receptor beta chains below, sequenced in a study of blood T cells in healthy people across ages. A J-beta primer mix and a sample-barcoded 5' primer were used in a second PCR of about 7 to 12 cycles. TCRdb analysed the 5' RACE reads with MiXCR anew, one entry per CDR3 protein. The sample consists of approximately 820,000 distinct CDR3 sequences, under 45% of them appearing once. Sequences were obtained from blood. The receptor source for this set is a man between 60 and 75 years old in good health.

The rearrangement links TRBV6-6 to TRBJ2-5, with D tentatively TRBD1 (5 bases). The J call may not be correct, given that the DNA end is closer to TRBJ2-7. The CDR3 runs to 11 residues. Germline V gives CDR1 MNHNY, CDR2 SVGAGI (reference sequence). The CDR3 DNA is TGTGCCAGCAGGACAGACTACGAGCAGTACTTC. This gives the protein CASRTDYEQYF.

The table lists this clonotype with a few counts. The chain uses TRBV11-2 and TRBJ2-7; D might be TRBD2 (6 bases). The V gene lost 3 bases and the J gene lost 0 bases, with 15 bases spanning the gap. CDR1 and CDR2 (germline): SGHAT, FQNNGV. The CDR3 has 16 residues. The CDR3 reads CASSFGGAGSSYEQYF. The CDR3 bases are TGTGCCAGCAGCTTCGGAGGGGCAGGGAGCTCCTACGAGCAGTACTTC.

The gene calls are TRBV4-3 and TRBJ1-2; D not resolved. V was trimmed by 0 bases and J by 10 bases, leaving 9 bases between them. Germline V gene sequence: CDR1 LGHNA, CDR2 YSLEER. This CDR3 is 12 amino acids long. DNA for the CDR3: TGCGCCAGCAGCCAAGATCTGACTGACTACACCTTC. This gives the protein CASSQDLTDYTF.

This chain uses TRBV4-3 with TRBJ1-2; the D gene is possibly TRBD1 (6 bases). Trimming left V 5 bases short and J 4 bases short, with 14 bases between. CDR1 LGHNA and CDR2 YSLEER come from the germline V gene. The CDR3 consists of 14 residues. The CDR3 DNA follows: TGCGCCAGCAGCATGGTTCAGGGGACCTATGGCTACACCTTC. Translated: CASSMVQGTYGYTF.

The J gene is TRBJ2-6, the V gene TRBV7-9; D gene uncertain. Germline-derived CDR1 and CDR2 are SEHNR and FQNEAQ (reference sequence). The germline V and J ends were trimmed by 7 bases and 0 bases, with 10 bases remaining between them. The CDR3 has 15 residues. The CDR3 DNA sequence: TGTGCCAGCAACCCACTTTTCTCTGGGGCCAACGTCCTGACTTTC. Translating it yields CASNPLFSGANVLTF.

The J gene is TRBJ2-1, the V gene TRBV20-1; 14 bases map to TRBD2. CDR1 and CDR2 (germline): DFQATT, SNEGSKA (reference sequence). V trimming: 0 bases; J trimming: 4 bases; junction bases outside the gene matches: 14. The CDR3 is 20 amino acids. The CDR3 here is CSARDKGTSGGPGRYNEQFF. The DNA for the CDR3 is TGCAGTGCTAGAGATAAGGGGACTAGCGGGGGTCCCGGAAGGTACAATGAGCAGTTCTTC.

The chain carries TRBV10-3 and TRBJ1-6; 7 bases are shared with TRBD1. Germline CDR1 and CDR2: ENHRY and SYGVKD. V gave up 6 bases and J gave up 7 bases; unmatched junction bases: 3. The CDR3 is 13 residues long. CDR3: CAIRTGENSPLHF. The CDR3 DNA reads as TGTGCCATCAGAACAGGGGAAAATTCACCCCTCCACTTT.

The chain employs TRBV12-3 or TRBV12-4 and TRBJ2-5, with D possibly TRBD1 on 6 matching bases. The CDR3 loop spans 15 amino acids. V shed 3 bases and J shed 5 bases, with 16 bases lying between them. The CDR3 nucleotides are TGTGCCAGCAGTTTGTCAGGGGTGAGCGGCGAGACCCAGTACTTC. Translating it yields CASSLSGVSGETQYF.

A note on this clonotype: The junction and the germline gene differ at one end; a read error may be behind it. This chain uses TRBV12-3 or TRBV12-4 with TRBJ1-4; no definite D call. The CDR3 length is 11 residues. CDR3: CASSFSEKPFF. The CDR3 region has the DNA TGTGCCAGCAGTTTTAGTGAAAAACCGTTTTTT.

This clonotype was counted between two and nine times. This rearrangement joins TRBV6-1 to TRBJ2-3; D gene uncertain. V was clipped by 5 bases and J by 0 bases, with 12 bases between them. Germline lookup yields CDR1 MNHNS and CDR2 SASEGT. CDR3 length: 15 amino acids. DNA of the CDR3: TGTGCCAGCAGTCGGATCCCCGACAGCACAGATACGCAGTATTTT. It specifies CASSRIPDSTDTQYF.

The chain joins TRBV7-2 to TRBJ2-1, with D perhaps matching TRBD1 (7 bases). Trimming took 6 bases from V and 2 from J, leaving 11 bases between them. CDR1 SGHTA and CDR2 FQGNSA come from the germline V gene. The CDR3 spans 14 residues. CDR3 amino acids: CASRGGTAYNEQFF. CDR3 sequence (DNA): TGTGCCAGCAGAGGAGGGACAGCCTACAATGAGCAGTTCTTC.

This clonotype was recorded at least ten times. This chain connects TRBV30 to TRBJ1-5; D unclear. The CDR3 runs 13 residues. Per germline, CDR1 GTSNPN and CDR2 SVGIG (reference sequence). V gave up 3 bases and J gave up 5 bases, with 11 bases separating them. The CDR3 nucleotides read TGTGCCTGGAGCGCCATGAGGGATCAGCCCCAGCATTTT. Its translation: CAWSAMRDQPQHF.

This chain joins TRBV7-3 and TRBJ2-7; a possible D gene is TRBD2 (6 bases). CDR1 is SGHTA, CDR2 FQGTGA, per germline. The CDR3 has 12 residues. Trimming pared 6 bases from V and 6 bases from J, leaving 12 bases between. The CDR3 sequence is CASSQFGGEQYF. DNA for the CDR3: TGTGCCAGCAGTCAGTTCGGGGGCGAGCAGTACTTC. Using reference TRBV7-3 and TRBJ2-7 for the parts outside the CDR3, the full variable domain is GAGVSQTPSNKVTEKGKYVELRCDPISGHTALYWYRQSLGQGPEFLIYFQGTGAADDSGLPNDRFFAVRPEGSVSTLKIQRTERGDSAVYLCASSQFGGEQYFGPGTRLTVT.

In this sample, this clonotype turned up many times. CDR3 protein: CASSRDRTDTQYF. Here the CDR3 DNA reads TGTGCCAGCAGCCGAGATCGGACAGATACGCAGTATTTT. This chain links TRBV6-1 with TRBJ2-3, with unresolved D. CDR1 and CDR2 (germline): MNHNS, SASEGT. V was shortened by 6 bases and J by 3 bases, with 10 bases between the two germline ends. CDR3 size: 13 residues.

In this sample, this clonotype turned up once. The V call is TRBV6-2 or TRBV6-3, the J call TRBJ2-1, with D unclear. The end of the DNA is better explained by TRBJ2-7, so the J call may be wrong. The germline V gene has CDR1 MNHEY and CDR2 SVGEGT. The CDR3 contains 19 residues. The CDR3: CASSYYKGARLTSYNEQYF. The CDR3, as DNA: TGTGCCAGCAGTTACTATAAAGGAGCGAGGCTGACTTCCTACAATGAGCAGTACTTC.

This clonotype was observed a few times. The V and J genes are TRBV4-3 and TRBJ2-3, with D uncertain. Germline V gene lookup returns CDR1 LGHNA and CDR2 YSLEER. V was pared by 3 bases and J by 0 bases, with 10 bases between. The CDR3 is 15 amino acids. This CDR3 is CASSQARHSTDTQYF. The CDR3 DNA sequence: TGCGCCAGCAGCCAGGCTCGGCACAGCACAGATACGCAGTATTTT.